These 22 T cell receptor beta chains were all obtained from the same sample, sequenced in a study of T cells in Graves' hyperthyroidism and ophthalmopathy. The CDR3 regions of TCR beta were amplified from RNA transcripts. Initially, a first-round RT-PCR of the TCR CDR3 employed the HTBI primer set. TCRdb analysed the multiplex PCR reads with MiXCR anew, one entry per CDR3 protein. Of fewer than 350,000 distinct CDR3 sequences detected, 18% appear once; the ten largest clones hold about 14%. Sequenced material: blood. Receptor source: a woman between 40 and 55 years old with Graves' ophthalmopathy.

This clonotype occurred many times. V is TRBV27 and J is TRBJ2-5; 7 nucleotides align to TRBD2. The CDR3 totals 17 residues. Per germline, CDR1 MNHEY and CDR2 SMNVEV (reference sequence). V lost 5 bases and J lost 4; bases outside the gene matches: 16. The CDR3 protein is CASSNPGLGGSGETQYF. CDR3 in DNA: TGTGCCAGCAGTAACCCTGGTCTGGGGGGGTCCGGAGAGACCCAGTACTTC.

J is TRBJ1-2 and V is TRBV3-1; D perhaps matches TRBD1 (6 bases). V gave up 1 base and J gave up 5 bases, with 17 bases separating them. Germline CDR1 reads LGHDT; CDR2 reads YNNKEL (reference sequence). This CDR3 has 16 amino acids. The CDR3: CASSQGRTELYYGYTF. The CDR3 DNA sequence: TGTGCCAGCAGCCAAGGTCGGACAGAGCTATATTATGGCTACACCTTC.

In this sample, this clonotype turned up many times. The rearrangement joins TRBV28 to TRBJ1-2; D is perhaps TRBD1 (6 bases). In germline, CDR1 is MDHEN, CDR2 SYDVKM. V was shortened by 3 bases and J by 4 bases, with 12 bases between the two germline ends. The CDR3 totals 14 residues. The CDR3 DNA sequence: TGTGCCAGCAGTTTGGGAGGGGGTTCCTATGGCTACACCTTC. This sequence encodes CASSLGGGSYGYTF.

This clonotype was observed many times. The chain combines TRBV28 with TRBJ2-7; 7 bases are shared with TRBD1. Unmatched junction bases numbered 16, after V lost 5 bases and J lost 0 bases. This CDR3 contains 18 residues. Germline V CDR1 and CDR2: MDHEN, SYDVKM. The CDR3 spells CASSTPSHDRELSYEQYF. The DNA for the CDR3 is TGTGCCAGCAGTACTCCCTCCCACGACAGGGAACTCTCCTACGAGCAGTACTTC.

The rearrangement links TRBV13 to TRBJ2-5; possibly TRBD1 for D (6 bases). Germline loops: CDR1 PRHDT, CDR2 FYEKMQ (reference sequence). V gave up 5 bases and J gave up 0 bases, with 13 bases separating them. The CDR3 is 15 residues long. CDR3 protein: CASSPRGPYQETQYF. The CDR3 DNA follows: TGTGCCAGCAGCCCCAGGGGTCCCTACCAAGAGACCCAGTACTTC. The complete variable domain, with remaining parts taken from reference TRBV13 and TRBJ2-5, reads AAGVIQSPRHLIKEKRETATLKCYPIPRHDTVYWYQQGPGQDPQFLISFYEKMQSDKGSIPDRFSAQQFSDYHSELNMSSLELGDSALYFCASSPRGPYQETQYFGPGTRLLVL.

This clonotype was recorded a few times. The gene calls are TRBV6-1 and TRBJ2-7, with 11 bases lining up with TRBD2. CDR1 and CDR2 from the germline V gene are MNHNS and SASEGT. With 6 bases clipped from V and 0 bases from J, the junction kept 4 bases outside the gene matches. There are 15 residues in the CDR3. The CDR3 loop is CASRVGLAASYEQYF. CDR3 DNA sequence: TGTGCCAGCAGGGTGGGACTAGCGGCCTCCTACGAGCAGTACTTC.

A few counts support this clonotype. This sequence joins TRBV28 and TRBJ2-7; 7 bases agree with TRBD2. The tail of the sequence fits TRBJ2-1 better, so the J call may be wrong. Germline V gene data show CDR1 as MDHEN and CDR2 as SYDVKM. This CDR3 is built from 16 residues. CDR3 coding DNA: TGTGCCAGCAGTTCTCCGGGACCAGCGGGATTCTACGAGCAGTTCTTC. This gives the protein CASSSPGPAGFYEQFF.

The sample holds many counts of this clonotype. The junction and the germline gene differ at one end; a read error may be behind it. The V gene is TRBV12-3 or TRBV12-4, the J gene TRBJ2-2; 8 nucleotides line up with TRBD1. The CDR3 consists of 15 residues. CDR3 residues: CASSSRTGNAGELFF. In DNA, the CDR3 is TGTGCCAGCAGTTCCAGGACAGGGAACGCCGGGGAGCTGTTTTTT.

This clonotype appeared many times. Mismatch with germline at one junction end may stem from a read error. This chain links TRBV6-2 or TRBV6-3 with TRBJ1-2; D may be TRBD1 (5 bases). The length of the CDR3 is 13 residues. Germline assignment: CDR1 MNHEY and CDR2 SVGEGT. CDR3 region: CASSYDSNYDYTF. The CDR3 DNA follows: TGTGCCAGCAGTTACGACAGCAACTATGACTACACCTTC.

This clonotype was seen at least ten times. V gene TRBV28 combines with J gene TRBJ1-1; 8 nucleotides align to TRBD1. The trim removed 8 bases at V and 5 bases at J, leaving 13 bases unmatched. The CDR3 length is 15 residues. Germline values: CDR1 MDHEN, CDR2 SYDVKM. The CDR3 sequence: CASRVSGGSGTEAFF. For the CDR3, the DNA is TGTGCCAGCCGAGTGTCAGGGGGCTCGGGAACTGAAGCTTTCTTT. Full variable domain (remainder filled in from reference TRBV28 and TRBJ1-1): DVKVTQSSRYLVKRTGEKVFLECVQDMDHENMFWYRQDPGLGLRLIYFSYDVKMKEKGDIPEGYSVSREKKERFSLILESASTNQTSMYLCASRVSGGSGTEAFFGQGTRLTVV.

This clonotype was counted many times. The chain is built from TRBV5-4 and TRBJ1-2, with D perhaps matching TRBD1 (5 bases). V was shortened by 4 bases and J by 4 bases, with 14 bases between the two germline ends. The CDR3 is made up of 14 amino acids. The germline V gene has CDR1 SGHNT and CDR2 YYREEE (reference sequence). The CDR3 DNA is TGTGCCAGCAGCCCCGGACACGGCGGCTATGGCTACACCTTC. Translation gives CASSPGHGGYGYTF.

This clonotype was recorded at least ten times. The gene calls are TRBV29-1 and TRBJ1-2; TRBD1 matches 7 bases. V shed 4 bases, J shed 4 bases, and the junction held 6 bases outside the gene matches. The CDR3 totals 13 residues. The germline CDR1 and CDR2 sequences are SQVTM and ANQGSEA. The CDR3 DNA follows: TGCAGCGTTGGAGGGGGACAGACCTATGGCTACACCTTC. Its protein product is CSVGGGQTYGYTF. Full variable domain (outside the CDR3, taken from reference TRBV29-1 and TRBJ1-2): SAVISQKPSRDICQRGTSLTIQCQVDSQVTMMFWYRQQPGQSLTLIATANQGSEATYESGFVIDKFPISRPNLTFSTLTVSNMSPEDSSIYLCSVGGGQTYGYTFGSGTRLTVV.

The table lists this clonotype with a few counts. The V call is TRBV12-3 or TRBV12-4, the J call TRBJ1-2; TRBD1 aligns across 7 bases. The ends lost 4 bases at V and 2 bases at J; junction bases unmatched: 19. The CDR3 length is 19 residues. The CDR3 DNA reads as TGTGCCAGCAGTTCGACCGAATCATTTCTAGGGGGCTGGAACTATGGCTACACCTTC. Its translation: CASSSTESFLGGWNYGYTF.

This clonotype came up many times. The V call is TRBV20-1, the J call TRBJ1-2; D call uncertain. This CDR3 contains 13 residues. V was pared by 0 bases and J by 8 bases, with 13 bases between. Germline V lookup: CDR1 DFQATT, CDR2 SNEGSKA (reference sequence). CDR3 amino acids: CSARDSTRGGYTF. The CDR3 DNA reads TGCAGTGCTAGAGACTCAACCCGAGGGGGCTACACCTTC.

There are many counts of this clonotype. The CDR3 reads CASSFGLAGTDTQYF. The CDR3 DNA follows: TGCGCCAGCAGCTTCGGACTAGCGGGAACAGATACGCAGTATTTT. The rearrangement uses TRBV5-1 and TRBJ2-3; 12 positions agree with TRBD2. Germline-derived CDR1 and CDR2 are SGHRS and YFSETQ. Germline trimming cut 2 bases from V and 3 bases from J; bases unmatched to any gene: 1. The CDR3 consists of 15 residues.

This clonotype occurred many times. The chain couples TRBV6-2 or TRBV6-3 to TRBJ1-2; possible D gene TRBD1, 5 bases. The CDR3 loop spans 14 amino acids. V lost 5 bases, J lost 6 bases, and 16 bases lay in between. Looked up from germline, CDR1 is MNHEY and CDR2 is SVGEGT. The CDR3 loop is CASSPIQAKHGYTF. In DNA, the CDR3 is TGTGCCAGCAGTCCGATACAGGCGAAACATGGCTACACCTTC.

This clonotype was seen repeatedly, ten times or more. This chain connects TRBV28 to TRBJ1-5; D is uncertain. In germline, CDR1 is MDHEN, CDR2 SYDVKM. This CDR3 contains 16 residues. V was pared by 5 bases and J by 2 bases, with 16 bases between. The CDR3 loop reads CASSIVLGMGNQPQHF. The DNA of the CDR3 is TGTGCCAGCAGTATCGTTCTGGGGATGGGCAATCAGCCCCAGCATTTT. Based on the CDR3 plus reference TRBV28 and TRBJ1-5, the full variable domain is DVKVTQSSRYLVKRTGEKVFLECVQDMDHENMFWYRQDPGLGLRLIYFSYDVKMKEKGDIPEGYSVSREKKERFSLILESASTNQTSMYLCASSIVLGMGNQPQHFGDGTRLSIL.

This clonotype was seen repeatedly, ten times or more. The chain combines TRBV7-9 with TRBJ2-5; D remains ambiguous. Germline V gene sequence: CDR1 SEHNR, CDR2 FQNEAQ (reference sequence). The CDR3 extends over 15 amino acids. V gave up 5 bases and J gave up 7 bases, with 20 bases separating them. In nucleotides, the CDR3 is TGTGCCAGCAGCCCCGAGGATGAGGCAATGCGGACCCAGTACTTC. Protein sequence: CASSPEDEAMRTQYF. Full variable domain (outside the CDR3, taken from reference TRBV7-9 and TRBJ2-5): DTGVSQNPRHKITKRGQNVTFRCDPISEHNRLYWYRQTLGQGPEFLTYFQNEAQLEKSRLLSDRFSAERPKGSFSTLEIQRTEQGDSAMYLCASSPEDEAMRTQYFGPGTRLLVL.

Ten or more counts support this clonotype. This chain links TRBV5-6 with TRBJ2-7; 10 positions agree with TRBD2. Losses at the gene ends were 3 bases for V and 4 bases for J; bases not matched to a gene: 7. This CDR3 is built from 15 residues. The germline V gene encodes CDR1 SGHDT and CDR2 YYEEEE. CDR3 in DNA: TGTGCCAGCAGCTATTCCCTAGCGGGAGTATACGAGCAGTACTTC. Translation: CASSYSLAGVYEQYF.

This clonotype occurred many times. The chain carries TRBV29-1 and TRBJ1-5, with 11 bases lining up with TRBD1. Trimming removed 7 bases from V and 5 bases from J; junction bases left unmatched: 1. This CDR3 region has 12 residues. The germline CDR1 and CDR2 sequences are SQVTM and ANQGSEA. The CDR3 sequence is CSAGQGDQPQHF. In DNA form, the CDR3 reads TGCAGCGCGGGACAGGGGGATCAGCCCCAGCATTTT.

Ten or more counts support this clonotype. The chain has TRBV7-8 and TRBJ2-7; TRBD1 or TRBD2 may be the D gene (5 bases each). Trimming left V 5 bases short and J 3 bases short, with 20 bases between. Germline values: CDR1 SGHVS, CDR2 FQNEAQ. The CDR3 length is 16 residues. The CDR3 coding sequence is TGTGCCAGCAGCAACACACTGGAGGACATGAGCTACGAGCAGTACTTC. Amino acid sequence: CASSNTLEDMSYEQYF.

In its sample, this clonotype was seen a few times. The CDR3 nucleotides read TGTGCCAGCAGCTCCCTAGCGGGAGGGTCCGGGGAGCTGTTTTTT. Residues: CASSSLAGGSGELFF. The V call is TRBV9, the J call TRBJ2-2, with TRBD2 matching 12 bases. Germline V CDR1 and CDR2: SGDLS, YYNGEE. The CDR3 totals 15 residues. Losses at the gene ends were 4 bases for V and 6 bases for J; bases not matched to a gene: 4.